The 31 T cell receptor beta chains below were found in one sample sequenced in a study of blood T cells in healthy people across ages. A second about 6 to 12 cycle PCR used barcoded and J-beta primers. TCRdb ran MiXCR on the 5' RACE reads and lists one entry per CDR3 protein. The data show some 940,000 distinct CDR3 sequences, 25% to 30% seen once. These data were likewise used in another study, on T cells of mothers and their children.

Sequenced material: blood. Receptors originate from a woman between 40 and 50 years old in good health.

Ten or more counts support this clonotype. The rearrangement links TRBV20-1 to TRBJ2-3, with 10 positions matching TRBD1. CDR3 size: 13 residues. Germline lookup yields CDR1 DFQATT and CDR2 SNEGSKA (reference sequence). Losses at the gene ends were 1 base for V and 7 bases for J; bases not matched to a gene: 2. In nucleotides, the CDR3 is TGCAGTGCTAGAGGGGGACAGGGGAATACGCAGTATTTT. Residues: CSARGGQGNTQYF.

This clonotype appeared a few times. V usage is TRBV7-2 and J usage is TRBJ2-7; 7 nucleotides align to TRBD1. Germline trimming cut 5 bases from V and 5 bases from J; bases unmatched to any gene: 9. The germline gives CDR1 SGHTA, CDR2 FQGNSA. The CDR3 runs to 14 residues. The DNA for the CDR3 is TGTGCCAGCAGCGTGGGACAGCTTAGCGACGAGCAGTACTTC. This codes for CASSVGQLSDEQYF.

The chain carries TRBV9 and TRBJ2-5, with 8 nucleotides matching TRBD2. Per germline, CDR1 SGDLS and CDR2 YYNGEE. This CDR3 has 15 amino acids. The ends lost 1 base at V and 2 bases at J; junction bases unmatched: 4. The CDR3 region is CASSVMPSGQETQYF. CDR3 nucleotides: TGTGCCAGCAGCGTAATGCCTAGCGGGCAAGAGACCCAGTACTTC.

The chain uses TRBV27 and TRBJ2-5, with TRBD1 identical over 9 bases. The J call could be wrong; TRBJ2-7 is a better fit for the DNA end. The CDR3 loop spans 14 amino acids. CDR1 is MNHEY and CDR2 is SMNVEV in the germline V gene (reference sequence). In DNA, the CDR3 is TGTGCCAGCAGTCCGGGGACAGGGTCCGACGAGCAGTACTTC. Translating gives CASSPGTGSDEQYF.

CDR3 region: CASSFASTGELFF. The DNA of the CDR3 is TGTGCCAGCAGCTTTGCTAGCACCGGGGAGCTGTTTTTT. The V call is TRBV5-6, the J call TRBJ2-2; D is undetermined. Germline CDR1 is SGHDT and CDR2 is YYEEEE. The CDR3 is 13 residues long. V gave up 2 bases and J gave up 4 bases, with 6 bases separating them.

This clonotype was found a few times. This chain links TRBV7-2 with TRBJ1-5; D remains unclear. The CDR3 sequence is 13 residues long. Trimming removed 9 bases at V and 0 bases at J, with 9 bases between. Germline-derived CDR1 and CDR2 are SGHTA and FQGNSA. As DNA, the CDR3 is TGTGCCAGTAATATGGGTAGCAATCAGCCCCAGCATTTT. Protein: CASNMGSNQPQHF.

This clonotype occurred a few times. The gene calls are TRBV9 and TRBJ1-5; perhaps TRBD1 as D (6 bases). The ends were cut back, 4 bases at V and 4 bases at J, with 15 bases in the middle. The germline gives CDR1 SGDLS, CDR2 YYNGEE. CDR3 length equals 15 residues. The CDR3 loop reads CASSTSGTSNQPQHF. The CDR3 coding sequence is TGTGCCAGCAGCACATCCGGGACATCTAATCAGCCCCAGCATTTT.

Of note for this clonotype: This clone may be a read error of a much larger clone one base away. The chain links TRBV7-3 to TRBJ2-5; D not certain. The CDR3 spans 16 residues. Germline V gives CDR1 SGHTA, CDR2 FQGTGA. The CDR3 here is CAGSLEGGTLQETQYF. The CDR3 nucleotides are TGTGCCGGCAGCTTAGAAGGCGGAACCCTCCAAGAGACCCAGTACTTC.

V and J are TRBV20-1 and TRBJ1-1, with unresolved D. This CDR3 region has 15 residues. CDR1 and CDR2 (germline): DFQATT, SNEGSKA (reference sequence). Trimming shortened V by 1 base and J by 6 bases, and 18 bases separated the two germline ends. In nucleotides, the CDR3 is TGCAGTGCTAGAGGGGTGTTTACGGTAGGCGCTGAAGCTTTCTTT. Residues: CSARGVFTVGAEAFF.

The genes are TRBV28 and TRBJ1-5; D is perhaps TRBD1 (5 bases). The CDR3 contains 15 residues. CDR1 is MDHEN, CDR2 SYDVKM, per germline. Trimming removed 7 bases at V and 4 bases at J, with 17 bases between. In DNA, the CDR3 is TGTGCCAGCACCTTCCGAAGGGGCCAAAATCAGCCCCAGCATTTT. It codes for CASTFRRGQNQPQHF.

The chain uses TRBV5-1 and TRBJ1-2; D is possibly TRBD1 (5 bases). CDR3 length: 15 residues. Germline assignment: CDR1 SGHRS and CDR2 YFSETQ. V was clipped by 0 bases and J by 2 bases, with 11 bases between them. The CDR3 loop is CASSLGSGVNYGYTF. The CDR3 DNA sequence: TGCGCCAGCAGCTTGGGTTCGGGGGTGAACTATGGCTACACCTTC.

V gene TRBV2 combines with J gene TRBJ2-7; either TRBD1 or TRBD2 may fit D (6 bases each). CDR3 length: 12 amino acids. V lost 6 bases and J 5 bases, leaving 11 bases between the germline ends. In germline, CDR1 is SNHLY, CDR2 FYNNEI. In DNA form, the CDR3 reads TGTGCCAGCAGAGACGGGGGCCACGAGCAGTACTTC. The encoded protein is CASRDGGHEQYF. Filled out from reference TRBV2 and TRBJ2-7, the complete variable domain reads EPEVTQTPSHQVTQMGQEVILRCVPISNHLYFYWYRQILGQKVEFLVSFYNNEISEKSEIFDDQFSVERPDGSNFTLKIRSTKLEDSAMYFCASRDGGHEQYFGPGTRLTVT.

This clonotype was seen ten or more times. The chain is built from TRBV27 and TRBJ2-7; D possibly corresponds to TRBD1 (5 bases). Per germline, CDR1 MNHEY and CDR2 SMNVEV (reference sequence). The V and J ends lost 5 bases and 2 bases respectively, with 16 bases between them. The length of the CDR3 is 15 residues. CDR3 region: CASSASFTGTYEQYF. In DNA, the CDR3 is TGTGCCAGCAGTGCCTCCTTCACAGGCACCTACGAGCAGTACTTC.

The DNA of the CDR3 is TGTGCCAGCAGCTTAGTAGGGGTGGCTAGCGGATACAATGAGCAGTTCTTC. Translation: CASSLVGVASGYNEQFF. The V and J genes are TRBV7-9 and TRBJ2-1; 7 bases line up with TRBD2. In germline, CDR1 is SEHNR, CDR2 FQNEAQ (reference sequence). V trimming: 1 base; J trimming: 4 bases; junction bases outside the gene matches: 10. This CDR3 has 17 residues.

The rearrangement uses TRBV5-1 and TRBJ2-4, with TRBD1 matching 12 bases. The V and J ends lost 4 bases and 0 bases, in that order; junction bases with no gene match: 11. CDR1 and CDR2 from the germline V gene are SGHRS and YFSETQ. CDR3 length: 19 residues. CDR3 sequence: CASSMGQGASFLAKNIQYF. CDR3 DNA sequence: TGCGCCAGCAGCATGGGACAGGGGGCTTCATTCTTAGCCAAAAACATTCAGTACTTC.

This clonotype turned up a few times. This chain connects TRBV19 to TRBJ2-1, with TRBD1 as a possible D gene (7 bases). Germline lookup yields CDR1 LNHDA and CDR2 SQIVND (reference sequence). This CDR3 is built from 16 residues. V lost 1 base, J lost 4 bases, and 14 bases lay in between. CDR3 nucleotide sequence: TGTGCCAGTAGTATAGCCCGCCAGGGGGGATACAATGAGCAGTTCTTC. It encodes CASSIARQGGYNEQFF.

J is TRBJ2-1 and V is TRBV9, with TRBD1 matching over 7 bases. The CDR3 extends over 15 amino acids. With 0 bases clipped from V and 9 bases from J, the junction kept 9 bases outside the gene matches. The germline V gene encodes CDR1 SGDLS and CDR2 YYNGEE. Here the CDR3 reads CASSVEGGAVIEQFF. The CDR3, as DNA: TGTGCCAGCAGCGTAGAAGGGGGCGCGGTGATTGAGCAGTTCTTC. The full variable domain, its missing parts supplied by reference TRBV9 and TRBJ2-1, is DSGVTQTPKHLITATGQRVTLRCSPRSGDLSVYWYQQSLDQGLQFLIQYYNGEERAKGNILERFSAQQFPDLHSELNLSSLELGDSALYFCASSVEGGAVIEQFFGPGTRLTVL.

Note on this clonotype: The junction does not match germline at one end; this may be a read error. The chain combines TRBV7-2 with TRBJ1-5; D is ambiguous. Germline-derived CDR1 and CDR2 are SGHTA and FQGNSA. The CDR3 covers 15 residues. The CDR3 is CVSSLSATSNSPQHF. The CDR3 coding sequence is TGTGTCAGCAGCTTATCAGCGACCTCAAATTCGCCCCAGCATTTT.

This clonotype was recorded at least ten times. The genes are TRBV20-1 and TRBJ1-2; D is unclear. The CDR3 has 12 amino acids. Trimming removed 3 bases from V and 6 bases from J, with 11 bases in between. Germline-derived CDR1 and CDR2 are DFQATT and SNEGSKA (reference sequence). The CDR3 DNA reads TGCAGTGCTAGTCCAGGTATCCATGGCTACACCTTC. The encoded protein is CSASPGIHGYTF.

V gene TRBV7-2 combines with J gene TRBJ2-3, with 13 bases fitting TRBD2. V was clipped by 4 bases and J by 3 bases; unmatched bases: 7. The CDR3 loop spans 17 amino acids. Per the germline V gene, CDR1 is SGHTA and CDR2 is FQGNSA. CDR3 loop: CASSSTGTSGITDTQYF. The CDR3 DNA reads TGTGCCAGCAGCTCGACTGGGACTAGCGGGATAACAGATACGCAGTATTTT.

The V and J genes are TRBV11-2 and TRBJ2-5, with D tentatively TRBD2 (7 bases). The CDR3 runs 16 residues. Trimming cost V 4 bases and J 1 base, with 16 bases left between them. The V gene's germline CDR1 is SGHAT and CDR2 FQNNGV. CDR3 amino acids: CASSSQGRVRQETQYF. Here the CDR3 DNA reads TGTGCCAGCAGCTCGCAGGGGAGGGTTCGCCAAGAGACCCAGTACTTC.

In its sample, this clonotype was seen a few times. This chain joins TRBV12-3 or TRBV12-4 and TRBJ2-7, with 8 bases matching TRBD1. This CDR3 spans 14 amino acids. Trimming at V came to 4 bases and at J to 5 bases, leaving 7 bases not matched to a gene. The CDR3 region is CASSSQTGVHEQYF. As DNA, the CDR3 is TGTGCCAGCAGTTCCCAGACAGGGGTCCACGAGCAGTACTTC.

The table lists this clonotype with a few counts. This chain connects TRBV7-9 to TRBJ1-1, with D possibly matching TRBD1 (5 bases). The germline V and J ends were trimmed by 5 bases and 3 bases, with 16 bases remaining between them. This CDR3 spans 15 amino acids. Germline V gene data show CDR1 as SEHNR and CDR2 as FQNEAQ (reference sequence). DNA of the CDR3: TGTGCCAGCAGCAACCGGGACGGAGGGGACACTGAAGCTTTCTTT. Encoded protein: CASSNRDGGDTEAFF.

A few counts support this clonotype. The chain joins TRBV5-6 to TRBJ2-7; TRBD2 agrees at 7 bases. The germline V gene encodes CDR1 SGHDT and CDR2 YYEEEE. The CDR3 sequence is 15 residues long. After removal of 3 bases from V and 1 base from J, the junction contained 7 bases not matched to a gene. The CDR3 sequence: CASSSGGTSSYEQYF. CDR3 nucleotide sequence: TGTGCCAGCAGCTCCGGGGGGACGTCTTCCTACGAGCAGTACTTC.

Here the CDR3 DNA reads TGTGCCAGCTCACCGAAACTGGACAGAGACCTGTTTTTT. Translation gives CASSPKLDRDLFF. The V call is TRBV18, the J call TRBJ1-4; the D gene is possibly TRBD1 (6 bases). V gave up 3 bases and J gave up 14 bases, with 16 bases separating them. The CDR3 spans 13 residues. CDR1 and CDR2 from the germline V gene are KGHSH and LQKENI.

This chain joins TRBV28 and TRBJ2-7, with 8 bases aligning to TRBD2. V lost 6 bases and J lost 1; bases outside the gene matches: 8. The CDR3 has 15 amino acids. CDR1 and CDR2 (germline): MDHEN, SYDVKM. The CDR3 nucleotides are TGTGCCAGCAGCGTCGGGGTAGCGGGATCCTACGAGCAGTACTTC. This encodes CASSVGVAGSYEQYF.

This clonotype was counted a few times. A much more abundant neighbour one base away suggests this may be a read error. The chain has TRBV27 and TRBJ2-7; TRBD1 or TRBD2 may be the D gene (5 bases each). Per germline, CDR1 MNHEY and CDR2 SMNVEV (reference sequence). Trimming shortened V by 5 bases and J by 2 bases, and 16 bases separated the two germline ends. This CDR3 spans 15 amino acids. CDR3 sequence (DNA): TGTGCCAGCAGTCCTGCCGGGGCAGGAGCCTACGAGCAGTACTTC. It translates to CASSPAGAGAYEQYF.

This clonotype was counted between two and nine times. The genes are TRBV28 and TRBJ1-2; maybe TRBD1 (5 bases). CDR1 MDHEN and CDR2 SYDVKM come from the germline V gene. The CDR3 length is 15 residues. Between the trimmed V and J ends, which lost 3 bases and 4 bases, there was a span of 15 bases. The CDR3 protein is CASSLWKQDPYGYTF. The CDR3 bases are TGTGCCAGCAGTTTGTGGAAACAGGACCCCTATGGCTACACCTTC.

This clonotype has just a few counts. The CDR3 DNA sequence: TGTGCCAGCAGCGCGGGGGCGATGGGGCTAAATCAGCCCCAGCATTTT. Its protein is CASSAGAMGLNQPQHF. The rearrangement uses TRBV5-5 and TRBJ1-5, with D possibly being TRBD1 (6 bases). The V gene lost 4 bases and the J gene lost 4 bases, with 18 bases spanning the gap. The CDR3 length is 16 residues. The germline V gene has CDR1 SGHKS and CDR2 YYEKEE (reference sequence).

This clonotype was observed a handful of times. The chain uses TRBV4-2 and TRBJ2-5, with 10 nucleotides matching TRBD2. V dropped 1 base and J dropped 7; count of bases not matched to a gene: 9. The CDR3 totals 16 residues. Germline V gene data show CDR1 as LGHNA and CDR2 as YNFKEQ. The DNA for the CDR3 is TGTGCCAGCAGCCAAGCTAGCGGGGGCGATCCGGGGACCCAGTACTTC. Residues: CASSQASGGDPGTQYF.

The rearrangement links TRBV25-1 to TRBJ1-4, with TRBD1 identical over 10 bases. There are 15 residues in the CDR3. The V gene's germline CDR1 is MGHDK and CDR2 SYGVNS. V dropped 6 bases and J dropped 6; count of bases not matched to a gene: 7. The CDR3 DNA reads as TGTGCCAGCAGCCTGTTCGGGACAGGGGATGAAAAACTGTTTTTT. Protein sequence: CASSLFGTGDEKLFF.